This T cell receptor (beta chain) is drawn from a study of T cell repertoires in cytomegalovirus infection. Study at large: Carrying CMV and the relevant HLA type showed in public TCR beta signatures. Study conclusions and caveats: HLA-C-restricted, CMV-specific TCR beta clonotypes were dominant ex vivo. Frequencies of public TCR beta families were cumulated, and this identified carriers of CMV plus the relevant HLA.

TCRdb ran MiXCR on the reads and lists one entry per CDR3 protein. The table shows 630,000 or so distinct CDR3 sequences, with 20% to 30% occurring only once. Per germline, CDR1 MNHEY and CDR2 SMNVEV (reference sequence). Trimming cost V 5 bases and J 0 bases, with 17 bases left between them. CDR3 length: 17 residues. This clonotype was seen a handful of times. Antigen unknown. The chain combines TRBV27 with TRBJ2-4; a weak D match, TRBD1 (5 bases). Material: CD8+ T cells from PBMCs. The TCR was taken from a human donor in good health (CMV status not recorded). Some clones in this sample may be carry-over from other donors' samples. The CDR3 loop is CASSTPGNTLAKNIQYF. CDR3 in DNA: TGTGCCAGCAGTACCCCAGGGAACACCCTAGCCAAAAACATTCAGTACTTC.